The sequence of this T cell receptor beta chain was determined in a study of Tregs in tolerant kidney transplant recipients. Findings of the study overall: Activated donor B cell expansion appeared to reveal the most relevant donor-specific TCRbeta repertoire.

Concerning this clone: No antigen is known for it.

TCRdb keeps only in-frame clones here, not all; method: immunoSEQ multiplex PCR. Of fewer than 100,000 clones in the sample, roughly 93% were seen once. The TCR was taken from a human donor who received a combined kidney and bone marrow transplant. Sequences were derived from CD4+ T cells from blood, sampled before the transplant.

The CDR3 coding sequence is TGTGCCAGCAGTCCCCAGGGCAGGGGGGTCGGCTACACCTTC. Translating it yields CASSPQGRGVGYTF. The gene calls are TRBV27 and TRBJ1-2; 7 nucleotides align to TRBD1. Germline-derived CDR1 and CDR2 are MNHEY and SMNVEV (reference sequence). Trimming cost V 5 bases and J 8 bases; bases outside gene matches: 11. The CDR3 spans 14 residues.